This TCR beta chain was sequenced in a study of CD8+ T cells in alopecia areata. It was cDNA, reverse transcribed from extracted RNA, that served as the sequencing template. Here immunoSEQ multiplex PCR was the method, and the copy in TCRdb shows in-frame clones only, minus some. The sample lists 100,000 or so clones, roughly three fifths occurring once. Treatment of the sample: oral pan-JAK inhibitor, 5-10 mg twice daily. Germline assignment: CDR1 LNHNV and CDR2 YYDKDF (reference sequence). The germline V and J ends were trimmed by 0 bases and 4 bases, with 6 bases remaining between them. There are 14 residues in the CDR3.

The clonotype originates from a human donor with alopecia areata. The source was CD8+ T cells sorted from blood, collected between weeks 55 and 65, from a patient treated with tofacitinib. The chain uses TRBV15 and TRBJ2-2; the D gene is possibly TRBD1 (5 bases). The CDR3, as DNA: TGTGCCACCAGCAGAGAGGGGCGCACCGGGGAGCTGTTTTTT. Amino acid sequence: CATSREGRTGELFF.